Presented here are 14 T cell receptor beta chains from one specimen sequenced in a study of regulatory T cells in long-lasting Graves disease. Construction of TCR beta libraries relied on iRepertoire HTBI primers and on Arm-PCR targeting CDR3 regions. TCRdb independently ran MiXCR on the multiplex PCR reads; one entry per CDR3 protein. This table holds hundreds of thousands of distinct CDR3 sequences, about 15% found once. Time point described: newly diagnosed GD, antithyroid drugs for less than 3 months. The authors made the TCR library using RNA they extracted from PBMCs. The sample was also linked to a second study, of T cells in Graves' hyperthyroidism and ophthalmopathy.

The specimen comprised peripheral blood mononuclear cells (PBMCs), sampled at new diagnosis, from a patient treated with antithyroid drugs. These receptors originate from a woman aged 40 to 50 with Graves disease.

This clonotype was counted ten times or more. The chain joins TRBV20-1 to TRBJ1-1; 9 nucleotides agree with TRBD1. CDR3 length: 17 residues. Per germline, CDR1 DFQATT and CDR2 SNEGSKA (reference sequence). CDR3 nucleotides: TGCAGGGCATTGTCCGGACAGGGGATCTGGGTGGACACTGAAGCTTTCTTT. Translation: CRALSGQGIWVDTEAFF.

This clonotype was picked up a small number of times. The chain couples TRBV4-1 to TRBJ1-2; the match to TRBD1 covers 10 bases. There are 15 residues in the CDR3. CDR1 and CDR2 (germline): MGHRA, YSYEKL. V lost 6 bases, J lost 3 bases, and 7 bases stayed unmatched. The CDR3 loop is CASSAPGQGYYGYTF. The CDR3 coding sequence is TGCGCCAGCAGTGCTCCGGGACAGGGGTACTATGGCTACACCTTC.

This clonotype came up many times. The chain carries TRBV28 and TRBJ1-5; D is undetermined. The length of the CDR3 is 17 residues. V was cut by 5 bases and J by 0 bases, with 17 bases left in between. Germline CDR1 is MDHEN and CDR2 is SYDVKM. This chain's CDR3 is CASSPRRAPYSNQPQHF. DNA of the CDR3: TGTGCCAGCAGTCCGCGGCGGGCACCATATAGCAATCAGCCCCAGCATTTT. Using reference TRBV28 and TRBJ1-5 for the parts outside the CDR3, the full variable domain is DVKVTQSSRYLVKRTGEKVFLECVQDMDHENMFWYRQDPGLGLRLIYFSYDVKMKEKGDIPEGYSVSREKKERFSLILESASTNQTSMYLCASSPRRAPYSNQPQHFGDGTRLSIL.

In its sample, this clonotype was seen many times. The chain employs TRBV28 and TRBJ1-2; 9 nucleotides align to TRBD1. The V and J ends lost 3 bases and 6 bases, in that order; junction bases with no gene match: 5. Germline V CDR1 and CDR2: MDHEN, SYDVKM. The CDR3 has 14 amino acids. In DNA form, the CDR3 reads TGTGCCAGCAGTTTCTCCGGGACAGGGCATGGCTACACCTTC. Amino acid sequence: CASSFSGTGHGYTF.

Ten or more counts support this clonotype. V gene TRBV12-3 or TRBV12-4 combines with J gene TRBJ1-3; D may be TRBD1 (5 bases). V lost 5 bases, J lost 2 bases, and 19 bases lay in between. The CDR3 is 17 residues long. The CDR3 DNA is TGTGCCAGCAGTCCTCGGCAGGGCCCCGGAGCTGGAAACACCATATATTTT. It encodes CASSPRQGPGAGNTIYF.

This clonotype was recorded a few times. The chain uses TRBV4-1 and TRBJ2-7, with 8 positions matching TRBD2. V lost 0 bases to trimming and J lost 4 bases; unmatched junction nucleotides: 5. CDR1 MGHRA and CDR2 YSYEKL come from the germline V gene. The CDR3 totals 15 residues. CDR3 residues: CASSQEISGIYEQYF. The CDR3 DNA reads as TGCGCCAGCAGCCAAGAAATTAGCGGGATATACGAGCAGTACTTC.

This clonotype has ten or more counts. The chain is built from TRBV12-3 or TRBV12-4 and TRBJ1-5; unclear D gene. The CDR3 is made up of 13 amino acids. V lost 3 bases to trimming and J lost 7 bases, with 10 bases between them. The CDR3 bases are TGTGCCAGCAGTTTTGGGATGAGGCAGCCCCAGCATTTT. It yields the protein CASSFGMRQPQHF.

In its sample, this clonotype was seen many times. The genes are TRBV12-3 or TRBV12-4 and TRBJ2-5, with D possibly TRBD1 on 6 matching bases. The V end lost 6 bases, the J end lost 3 bases, and 17 bases lay between the germline ends. The CDR3 has 15 residues. DNA of the CDR3: TGTGCCAGCAGATCCCGAGGCAGGGGTGAAGAGACCCAGTACTTC. Encoded protein: CASRSRGRGEETQYF.

V usage is TRBV6-1 and J usage is TRBJ1-1; D may be TRBD1 (6 bases). From germline, CDR1 is MNHNS and CDR2 SASEGT. With 11 bases removed from V and 1 base from J, the gap between germline ends came to 14 bases. The CDR3 has 13 residues. As DNA, the CDR3 is TGTGCCGCCTCGGGACACCCGAACACTGAAGCTTTCTTT. Translated: CAASGHPNTEAFF.

This clonotype was counted only a few times. The CDR3 nucleotides are TGTGCCAGCAGATACGATAGCACAGATACGCAGTATTTT. Protein: CASRYDSTDTQYF. This chain links TRBV28 with TRBJ2-3, with no clear D. Germline V gives CDR1 MDHEN, CDR2 SYDVKM. The CDR3 has 13 residues. The V end was cut by 6 bases, the J end by 0 bases, with 7 bases between.

This clonotype was counted ten times or more. At one end the junction does not follow the germline gene, possibly because of a read error. CDR3 protein: CANSLGTLLRGETQYF. CDR3 DNA sequence: TGTGCCAACAGCTTGGGGACCCTCCTGCGTGGAGAGACCCAGTACTTC. The chain employs TRBV5-8 and TRBJ2-5; D may match TRBD1 or TRBD2 (5 bases each). Germline CDR1 reads SGHTS; CDR2 reads YDEGEE. This CDR3 is 16 amino acids long.

This clonotype was counted ten times or more. The chain couples TRBV6-2 or TRBV6-3 to TRBJ1-1, with unresolved D. The V end was cut by 5 bases, the J end by 4 bases, with 14 bases between. The CDR3 consists of 14 residues. The V gene's germline CDR1 is MNHEY and CDR2 SVGEGT. Here the CDR3 reads CASSPDPRGTEAFF. The CDR3 bases are TGTGCCAGCAGTCCCGACCCCCGGGGCACTGAAGCTTTCTTT.

This clonotype was counted only a few times. One base away lies a much larger clone, so this may be a sequencing read error. The chain links TRBV6-5 to TRBJ2-1, with TRBD1 matching over 10 bases. The V gene's germline CDR1 is MNHEY and CDR2 SVGAGI. Losses at the gene ends were 2 bases for V and 4 bases for J; bases not matched to a gene: 2. This CDR3 contains 15 residues. CDR3: CASSYQGQGYNEQFF. Here the CDR3 DNA reads TGTGCCAGCAGTTACCAGGGACAGGGGTACAATGAGCAGTTCTTC.

This chain joins TRBV14 and TRBJ2-7, with TRBD2 matching 9 bases. Per germline, CDR1 SGHDN and CDR2 FVKESK. The CDR3 covers 15 residues. V shed 2 bases, J shed 3 bases, and the junction held 5 bases outside the gene matches. The CDR3 DNA follows: TGTGCCAGCAGCCAACGCCTAGCGGGGAACTACGAGCAGTACTTC. Protein product: CASSQRLAGNYEQYF.